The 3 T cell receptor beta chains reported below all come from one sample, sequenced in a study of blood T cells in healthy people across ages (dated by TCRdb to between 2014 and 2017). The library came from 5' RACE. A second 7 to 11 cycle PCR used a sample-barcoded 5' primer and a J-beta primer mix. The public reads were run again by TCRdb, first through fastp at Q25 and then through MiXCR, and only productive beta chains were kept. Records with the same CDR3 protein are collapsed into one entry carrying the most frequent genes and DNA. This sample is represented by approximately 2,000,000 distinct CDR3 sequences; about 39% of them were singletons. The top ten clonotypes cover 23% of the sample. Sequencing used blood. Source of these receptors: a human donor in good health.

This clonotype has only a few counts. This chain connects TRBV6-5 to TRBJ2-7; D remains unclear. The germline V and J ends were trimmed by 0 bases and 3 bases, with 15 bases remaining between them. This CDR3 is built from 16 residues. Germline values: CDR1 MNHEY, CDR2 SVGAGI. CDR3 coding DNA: TGTGCCAGCAGTTACTCGATTGGGCTCGACGTCTACGAGCAGTACTTC. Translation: CASSYSIGLDVYEQYF.

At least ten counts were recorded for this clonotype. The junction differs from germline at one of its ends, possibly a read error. The CDR3 loop is CASSLNRNEQFF. CDR3 bases: TGTGCCAGCAGTCTTAACAGAAATGAGCAGTTCTTC. This chain connects TRBV5-1 to TRBJ2-1, with D unclear. Germline V gene lookup returns CDR1 SGHRS and CDR2 YFSETQ. The CDR3 covers 12 residues.

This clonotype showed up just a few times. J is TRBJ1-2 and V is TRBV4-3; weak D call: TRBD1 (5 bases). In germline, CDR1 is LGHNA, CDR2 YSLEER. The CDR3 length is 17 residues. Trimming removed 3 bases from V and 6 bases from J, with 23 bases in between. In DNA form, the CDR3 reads TGCGCCAGCAGCCACGGGACTCAAGGGGTTTTTCGGGATGGCTACACCTTC. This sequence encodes CASSHGTQGVFRDGYTF.